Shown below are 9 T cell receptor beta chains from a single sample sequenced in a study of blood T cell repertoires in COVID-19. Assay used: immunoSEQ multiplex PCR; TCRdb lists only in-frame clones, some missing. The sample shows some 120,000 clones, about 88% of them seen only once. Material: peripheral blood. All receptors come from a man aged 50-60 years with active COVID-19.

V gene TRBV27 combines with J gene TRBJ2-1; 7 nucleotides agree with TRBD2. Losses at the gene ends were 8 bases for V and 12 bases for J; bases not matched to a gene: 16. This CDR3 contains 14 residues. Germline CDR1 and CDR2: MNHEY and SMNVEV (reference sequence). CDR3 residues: CASGLGGSLSAQFF. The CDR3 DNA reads TGTGCCAGCGGGCTCGGCGGGAGCCTCAGCGCGCAGTTCTTC.

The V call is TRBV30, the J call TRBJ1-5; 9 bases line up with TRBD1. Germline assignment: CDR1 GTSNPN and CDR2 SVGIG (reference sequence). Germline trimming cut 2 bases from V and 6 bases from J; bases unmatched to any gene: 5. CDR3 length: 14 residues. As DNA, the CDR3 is TGTGCCTGGAGTCCCACAGGGGGCCGTCAGCCCCAGCATTTT. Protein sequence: CAWSPTGGRQPQHF.

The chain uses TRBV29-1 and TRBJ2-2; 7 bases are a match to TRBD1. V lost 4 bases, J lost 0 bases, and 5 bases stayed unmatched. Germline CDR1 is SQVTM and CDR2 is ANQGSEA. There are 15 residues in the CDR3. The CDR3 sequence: CSVVLGTANTGELFF. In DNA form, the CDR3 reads TGCAGCGTTGTACTGGGGACAGCGAACACCGGGGAGCTGTTTTTT.

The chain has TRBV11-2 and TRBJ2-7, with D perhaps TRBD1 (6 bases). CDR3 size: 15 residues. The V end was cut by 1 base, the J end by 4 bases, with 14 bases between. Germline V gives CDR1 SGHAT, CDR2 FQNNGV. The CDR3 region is CASSLGPDSIYEQYF. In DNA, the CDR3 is TGTGCCAGCAGCTTAGGACCGGACAGCATTTACGAGCAGTACTTC. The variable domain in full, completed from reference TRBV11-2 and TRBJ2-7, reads EAGVAQSPRYKIIEKRQSVAFWCNPISGHATLYWYQQILGQGPKLLIQFQNNGVVDDSQLPKDRFSAERLKGVDSTLKIQPAKLEDSAVYLCASSLGPDSIYEQYFGPGTRLTVT.

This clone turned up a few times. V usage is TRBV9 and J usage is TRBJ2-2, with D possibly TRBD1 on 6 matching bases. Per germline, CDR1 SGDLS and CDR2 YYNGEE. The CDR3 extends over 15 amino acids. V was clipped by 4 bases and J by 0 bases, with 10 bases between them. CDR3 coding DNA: TGTGCCAGCAGCCTCCGGACAGCGAACACCGGGGAGCTGTTTTTT. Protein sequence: CASSLRTANTGELFF.

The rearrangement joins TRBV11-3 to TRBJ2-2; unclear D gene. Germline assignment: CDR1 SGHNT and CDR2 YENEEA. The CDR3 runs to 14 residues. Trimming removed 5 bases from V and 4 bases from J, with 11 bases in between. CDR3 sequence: CASSRDRTTGELFF. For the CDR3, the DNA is TGTGCCAGCAGCCGCGATCGTACCACCGGGGAGCTGTTTTTT.

CDR3 coding DNA: TGTGCCACCAGCAGAGTCAGGTACAATGAGCAGTTCTTC. It yields the protein CATSRVRYNEQFF. The V and J genes are TRBV15 and TRBJ2-1; no clear D gene. The CDR3 sequence is 13 residues long. Germline V gives CDR1 LNHNV, CDR2 YYDKDF (reference sequence). Trimming pared 1 base from V and 4 bases from J, leaving 5 bases between.

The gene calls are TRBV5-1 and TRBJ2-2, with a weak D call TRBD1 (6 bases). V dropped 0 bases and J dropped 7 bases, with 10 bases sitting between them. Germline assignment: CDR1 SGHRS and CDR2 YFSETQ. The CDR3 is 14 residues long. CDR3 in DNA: TGCGCCAGCAGCTTGGCAGGGGCTAACGGGGAGCTGTTTTTT. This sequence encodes CASSLAGANGELFF. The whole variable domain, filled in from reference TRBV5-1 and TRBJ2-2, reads KAGVTQTPRYLIKTRGQQVTLSCSPISGHRSVSWYQQTPGQGLQFLFEYFSETQRNKGNFPGRFSGRQFSNSRSEMNVSTLELGDSALYLCASSLAGANGELFFGEGSRLTVL.

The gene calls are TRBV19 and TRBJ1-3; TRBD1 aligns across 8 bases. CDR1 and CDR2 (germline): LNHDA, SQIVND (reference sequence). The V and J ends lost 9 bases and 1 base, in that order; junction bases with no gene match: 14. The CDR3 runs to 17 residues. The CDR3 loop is CASEPPPDRVSGNTIYF. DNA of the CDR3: TGTGCCAGCGAACCTCCTCCGGACAGGGTGTCTGGAAACACCATATATTTT.